This paragraph reports one T cell receptor (beta chain). The record originates from a study of T cell responses to AZD1222 COVID-19 vaccine. Produced via immunoSEQ multiplex PCR; TCRdb's table is partial and in-frame only. The sample holds some 69,000 clones, 75% to 90% seen once. CDR3 length: 18 amino acids. V gave up 0 bases and J gave up 5 bases; unmatched junction bases: 13. CDR1 and CDR2 (germline): LGHNA, YSLEER. The V gene is TRBV4-3, the J gene TRBJ2-1; 7 bases are shared with TRBD2. Sequenced here: peripheral blood, sampled 28 days after the second AZD1222 dose. The clonotype was recovered from an adult who received the AZD1222 COVID-19 vaccine. The CDR3 protein is CASSQEKSLRGGDNEQFF. DNA for the CDR3: TGCGCCAGCAGCCAAGAAAAGTCTCTTCGCGGGGGTGACAATGAGCAGTTCTTC.